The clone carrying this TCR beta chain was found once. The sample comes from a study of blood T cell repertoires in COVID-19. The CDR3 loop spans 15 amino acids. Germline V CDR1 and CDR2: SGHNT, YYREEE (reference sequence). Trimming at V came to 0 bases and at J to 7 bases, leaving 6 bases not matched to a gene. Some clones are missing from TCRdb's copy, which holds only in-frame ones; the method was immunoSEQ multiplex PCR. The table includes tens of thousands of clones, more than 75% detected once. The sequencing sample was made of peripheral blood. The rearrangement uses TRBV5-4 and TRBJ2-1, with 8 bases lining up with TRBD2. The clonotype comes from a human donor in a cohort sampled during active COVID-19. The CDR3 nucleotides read TGTGCCAGCAGCTTGGGTCTAGCGGGCCTGAATGAGCAGTTCTTC. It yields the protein CASSLGLAGLNEQFF.